This T cell receptor (beta chain) was captured in a study of somatic mutations in cytotoxic T cells in rheumatoid arthritis. Study in general: A roughly 33 ml EDTA sample of patient blood was drawn right after diagnosis, before any treatment.

Study-level results: For about an eighth of the roughly 65 patients, a single CD8+ clone accounted for more than 20% of CD8+ cells.

Clones were sequenced by immunoSEQ multiplex PCR, and TCRdb holds only the in-frame ones, with some missing. The sample shows 13,000 to 15,000 clones, less than 80% of them seen only once. As regards this clone: No antigen is known for it.

Germline-derived CDR1 and CDR2 are MNHNS and SASEGT. The CDR3 consists of 14 residues. V was trimmed by 6 bases and J by 5 bases, leaving 13 bases between them. This sequence was found in an adult with rheumatoid arthritis. The specimen sequenced was CD8+ T cells sorted from blood. V usage is TRBV6-1 and J usage is TRBJ2-2; D uncertain. CDR3 in amino acids: CASSGRLGTGELFF. The CDR3 DNA is TGTGCCAGCAGCGGGCGACTGGGTACCGGGGAGCTGTTTTTT.